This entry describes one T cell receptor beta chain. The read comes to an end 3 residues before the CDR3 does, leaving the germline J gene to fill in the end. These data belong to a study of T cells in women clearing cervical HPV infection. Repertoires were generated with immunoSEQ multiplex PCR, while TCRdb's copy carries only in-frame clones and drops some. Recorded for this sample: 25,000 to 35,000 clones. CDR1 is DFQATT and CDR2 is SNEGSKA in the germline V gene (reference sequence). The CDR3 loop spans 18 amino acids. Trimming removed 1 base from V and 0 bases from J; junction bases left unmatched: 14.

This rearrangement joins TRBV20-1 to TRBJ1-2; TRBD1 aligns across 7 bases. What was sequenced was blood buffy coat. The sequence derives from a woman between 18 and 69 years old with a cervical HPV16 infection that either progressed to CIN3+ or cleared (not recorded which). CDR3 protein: CSARVSGRGGRSNYGYTF. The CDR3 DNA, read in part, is TGCAGTGCTAGAGTGTCGGGTCGAGGGGGCCGGTCTAACTATGGC.